These 22 T cell receptor beta chains came from one sample sequenced in a study of blood T cell repertoires in COVID-19. TCRdb keeps only in-frame clones here, not all; method: immunoSEQ multiplex PCR. Of approximately 300,000 clones detected, around 84% appear once; the ten largest clones hold around 1.8%. The specimen was PBMCs or T cells enriched from blood (not recorded which). The receptors come from a woman younger than 45 who had been exposed to COVID-19.

This chain uses TRBV5-6 with TRBJ1-1; possibly TRBD1 for D (5 bases). V was clipped by 6 bases and J by 5 bases, with 20 bases between them. Germline CDR1 is SGHDT and CDR2 is YYEEEE. This CDR3 region has 15 residues. Here the CDR3 reads CASTVGTGVWTEAFF. The CDR3 DNA follows: TGTGCCAGCACCGTAGGGACGGGGGTTTGGACTGAAGCTTTCTTT.

V is TRBV5-1 and J is TRBJ2-7; 12 bases are a match to TRBD1. Germline values: CDR1 SGHRS, CDR2 YFSETQ. The CDR3 is 15 residues long. The ends lost 3 bases at V and 7 bases at J; junction bases unmatched: 8. The CDR3 DNA is TGCGCCAGCAGCTCGTCCGGGACAGGGGGCTGGGAGCAGTACTTC. Its protein is CASSSSGTGGWEQYF.

The genes are TRBV6-2 or TRBV6-3 and TRBJ1-5; D not resolved. Germline V lookup: CDR1 MNHEY, CDR2 SVGEGT. The CDR3 is made up of 11 amino acids. The ends were cut back, 6 bases at V and 7 bases at J, with 7 bases in the middle. The CDR3 sequence: CASSNGQPQHF. For the CDR3, the DNA is TGTGCCAGCAGCAACGGGCAGCCCCAGCATTTT.

This chain uses TRBV30 with TRBJ2-1, with D maybe TRBD1 (6 bases). The CDR3 has 15 amino acids. V was cut by 5 bases and J by 0 bases, with 14 bases left in between. Germline CDR1 and CDR2: GTSNPN and SVGIG (reference sequence). The CDR3 DNA follows: TGTGCCTGGGCGGACAGAATCTACTCCTACAATGAGCAGTTCTTC. Translating gives CAWADRIYSYNEQFF.

The J gene is TRBJ1-2, the V gene TRBV2, with no clear D. Germline CDR1 and CDR2: SNHLY and FYNNEI. V was pared by 2 bases and J by 8 bases, with 24 bases between. This CDR3 region has 17 residues. This chain's CDR3 is CASSEILLVIPLGGYTF. DNA for the CDR3: TGTGCCAGCAGTGAAATCTTACTAGTCATACCCTTAGGGGGCTACACCTTC.

This chain connects TRBV30 to TRBJ1-6; a weak D match, TRBD1 (6 bases). The CDR3 loop spans 14 amino acids. V lost 3 bases to trimming and J lost 6 bases, with 12 bases between them. The V gene's germline CDR1 is GTSNPN and CDR2 SVGIG (reference sequence). CDR3 in amino acids: CAWSRVRGNSPLHF. In DNA, the CDR3 is TGTGCCTGGAGCAGGGTCAGGGGTAATTCACCCCTCCACTTT.

The chain joins TRBV3-1 (or the pseudogene TRBV3-2) to TRBJ1-1, with D possibly TRBD1 on 5 matching bases. Germline lookup yields CDR1 LGHDT and CDR2 YNNKEL (reference sequence). This CDR3 spans 16 amino acids. V shed 0 bases and J shed 1 base, with 12 bases lying between them. CDR3 DNA sequence: TGTGCCAGCAGCCAAGATGGGGGGGGAGAGAACACTGAAGCTTTCTTT. It specifies CASSQDGGGENTEAFF.

The rearrangement uses TRBV7-3 and TRBJ2-6; no definite D call. The V gene lost 8 bases and the J gene lost 0 bases, with 14 bases spanning the gap. The CDR3 is 16 residues long. The germline V gene encodes CDR1 SGHTA and CDR2 FQGTGA. The CDR3 protein is CASALGLNSGANVLTF. The CDR3 DNA follows: TGTGCCAGCGCACTTGGGCTTAACTCTGGGGCCAACGTCCTGACTTTC.

This clone has at least ten counts. The chain is built from TRBV2 and TRBJ1-2, with D unresolved. With 2 bases removed from V and 0 bases from J, the gap between germline ends came to 4 bases. This CDR3 comprises 13 residues. Germline assignment: CDR1 SNHLY and CDR2 FYNNEI. CDR3 amino acids: CASSEIANYGYTF. CDR3 DNA sequence: TGTGCCAGCAGTGAAATAGCTAACTATGGCTACACCTTC. Full variable domain (remainder filled in from reference TRBV2 and TRBJ1-2): EPEVTQTPSHQVTQMGQEVILRCVPISNHLYFYWYRQILGQKVEFLVSFYNNEISEKSEIFDDQFSVERPDGSNFTLKIRSTKLEDSAMYFCASSEIANYGYTFGSGTRLTVV.

This clone was seen more than once but under ten times. The rearrangement links TRBV3-1 (or the pseudogene TRBV3-2) to TRBJ2-2, with 14 bases matching TRBD2. Germline lookup yields CDR1 LGHDT and CDR2 YNNKEL (reference sequence). Trimming at V came to 2 bases and at J to 0 bases, leaving 11 bases not matched to a gene. The CDR3 is 21 residues long. The CDR3 reads CASSQRPGLAGEGPNTGELFF. The CDR3 bases are TGTGCCAGCAGCCAACGTCCGGGACTAGCGGGAGAAGGGCCGAACACCGGGGAGCTGTTTTTT.

This clone appeared once. CDR3 nucleotide sequence: TGTGCCAGCAGTATTATAAGGGGGCAAGAGACCCAGTACTTC. As protein: CASSIIRGQETQYF. This sequence joins TRBV2 and TRBJ2-5; a possible D gene is TRBD1 (6 bases). CDR1 is SNHLY and CDR2 is FYNNEI in the germline V gene. Between the trimmed V and J ends, which lost 5 bases and 2 bases, there was a span of 12 bases. There are 14 residues in the CDR3. The full variable domain, completed using reference TRBV2 and TRBJ2-5, is EPEVTQTPSHQVTQMGQEVILRCVPISNHLYFYWYRQILGQKVEFLVSFYNNEISEKSEIFDDQFSVERPDGSNFTLKIRSTKLEDSAMYFCASSIIRGQETQYFGPGTRLLVL.

The chain is built from TRBV18 and TRBJ1-5; 7 bases agree with TRBD1. The germline gives CDR1 KGHSH, CDR2 LQKENI. V trimming: 0 bases; J trimming: 5 bases; junction bases outside the gene matches: 4. This CDR3 comprises 15 residues. CDR3 sequence (DNA): TGTGCCAGCTCACCACCCGGGACAGAAGATCAGCCCCAGCATTTT. This codes for CASSPPGTEDQPQHF.

The V and J genes are TRBV7-2 and TRBJ2-7; TRBD1 matches at 7 bases. This CDR3 spans 14 amino acids. Trimming removed 1 base from V and 3 bases from J; junction bases left unmatched: 3. The germline CDR1 and CDR2 sequences are SGHTA and FQGNSA. In DNA form, the CDR3 reads TGTGCCAGCAGCTTAGACCGGACAGGCTACGAGCAGTACTTC. Translating gives CASSLDRTGYEQYF.

This chain joins TRBV28 and TRBJ2-5, with D perhaps TRBD1 (5 bases). V was clipped by 3 bases and J by 2 bases, with 10 bases between them. The length of the CDR3 is 14 residues. CDR1 is MDHEN, CDR2 SYDVKM, per germline. The CDR3 DNA reads as TGTGCCAGCAGTTTCCAGGGTTTGCAAGAGACCCAGTACTTC. It codes for CASSFQGLQETQYF.

The chain couples TRBV28 to TRBJ1-6; 8 bases align to TRBD1. The CDR3 has 16 residues. The ends lost 2 bases at V and 5 bases at J; junction bases unmatched: 5. Germline lookup yields CDR1 MDHEN and CDR2 SYDVKM. CDR3 protein: CASSLITGGDNSPLHF. The DNA of the CDR3 is TGTGCCAGCAGTTTAATCACAGGGGGTGATAATTCACCCCTCCACTTT.

The gene calls are TRBV29-1 and TRBJ2-3, with D unclear. Germline lookup yields CDR1 SQVTM and CDR2 ANQGSEA. V was pared by 1 base and J by 6 bases, with 14 bases between. This CDR3 has 14 residues. The CDR3 nucleotides read TGCAGCGTTGAAGGAGAAGGAGCTTCGGATACGCAGTATTTT. It yields the protein CSVEGEGASDTQYF.

This rearrangement joins TRBV9 to TRBJ2-3, with 9 bases fitting TRBD2. CDR3 size: 14 residues. Germline V gives CDR1 SGDLS, CDR2 YYNGEE. Trimming cost V 0 bases and J 5 bases; bases outside gene matches: 1. CDR3 sequence: CASSVGSGRDTQYF. The CDR3, as DNA: TGTGCCAGCAGCGTAGGTAGCGGGAGAGATACGCAGTATTTT.

This rearrangement joins TRBV5-6 to TRBJ2-1, with TRBD1 as a possible D gene (5 bases). Germline lookup yields CDR1 SGHDT and CDR2 YYEEEE. The V and J ends lost 1 base and 15 bases respectively, with 11 bases between them. This CDR3 region has 11 residues. Written as DNA, the CDR3 is TGTGCCAGCAGCTTGAATGGACATTGGTTCTTC. Translated: CASSLNGHWFF.

The genes are TRBV6-1 and TRBJ2-7; TRBD2 agrees at 8 bases. The germline V gene has CDR1 MNHNS and CDR2 SASEGT. This CDR3 contains 15 residues. The trim removed 2 bases at V and 6 bases at J, leaving 9 bases unmatched. The CDR3 loop is CASSELIREGPEQYF. In nucleotides, the CDR3 is TGTGCCAGCAGTGAACTCATACGGGAGGGCCCCGAGCAGTACTTC.

Here the CDR3 DNA reads TGCGCCAGCAGCTTTGTAGGGACAGGGGGCGTAGCTTTCTTT. Its translation: CASSFVGTGGVAFF. V and J are TRBV5-1 and TRBJ1-1, with TRBD1 identical over 12 bases. Germline assignment: CDR1 SGHRS and CDR2 YFSETQ. Trimming removed 2 bases from V and 10 bases from J; junction bases left unmatched: 6. The CDR3 is made up of 14 amino acids.

The V gene is TRBV7-2, the J gene TRBJ2-1; D is perhaps TRBD2 (5 bases). This CDR3 spans 15 amino acids. V dropped 5 bases and J dropped 10 bases, with 21 bases sitting between them. Germline CDR1 is SGHTA and CDR2 is FQGNSA. CDR3 region: CASSQLDGLANEQFF. The DNA of the CDR3 is TGTGCCAGCAGCCAACTAGATGGGTTAGCCAACGAGCAGTTCTTC.

This clone was counted only a few times. J is TRBJ2-3 and V is TRBV2; D call uncertain. The germline CDR1 and CDR2 sequences are SNHLY and FYNNEI. Trimming removed 3 bases at V and 0 bases at J, with 10 bases between. The length of the CDR3 is 15 residues. The CDR3 spells CASSEATSSTDTQYF. The CDR3 DNA reads as TGTGCCAGCAGTGAGGCCACGTCTAGCACAGATACGCAGTATTTT.